This TCR beta chain was retrieved from a study of T cell clones after liver transplantation. Study context: In this trial, immunosuppression withdrawal was attempted within 2 years of liver transplant. Third-party-reactive TCRbeta sequences from pre-transplant mixed lymphocyte reactions served as antigen-independent comparators. Subjects received no induction therapy and standard immunosuppression until randomization at 12-24 months post-transplant. At least one year of complete immunosuppression withdrawal without enzymes over twice normal defined tolerance.

Germline values: CDR1 SGDLS, CDR2 YYNGEE. The V end lost 6 bases, the J end lost 1 base, and 21 bases lay between the germline ends. The length of the CDR3 is 17 residues. This clone occurred many times. Some clones are missing from TCRdb's copy, which holds only in-frame ones; the method was immunoSEQ multiplex PCR. Among tens of thousands of clones, over 80% were seen once, and the ten largest hold approximately 0.47%. The chain combines TRBV9 with TRBJ2-3; D possibly corresponds to TRBD2 (5 bases). The sequenced sample was CD4+ T cells from blood, obtained almost 47 months after liver transplant. The sequence came from a human patient who received a liver transplant. Certain T cells may be donor cells from the graft. The CDR3 nucleotides are TGTGCCAGCACTCGGCGGTCGAGCGGAGTAGGCACAGATACGCAGTATTTT. Translated, it gives CASTRRSSGVGTDTQYF.